The T cell receptor beta chain under discussion was sequenced for a study of T cell changes during pregnancy in multiple sclerosis. V gave up 6 bases and J gave up 0 bases, with 15 bases separating them. The CDR3 totals 16 residues. Germline CDR1 is MNHEY and CDR2 is SMNVEV (reference sequence). TCRdb keeps only in-frame clones here, not all; method: immunoSEQ multiplex PCR. The sample comprises about 110,000 clones, around 93% of which are singletons, and roughly 1.5% rests with the top ten. Specimen: peripheral blood, collected after pregnancy. The rearrangement links TRBV27 to TRBJ2-4, with D perhaps TRBD1 (5 bases). This clonotype originated in a female donor with multiple sclerosis, enrolled in a pregnancy study. For the CDR3, the DNA is TGTGCCAGCAGCCCAGGGCCAGCCACAGCCAAAAACATTCAGTACTTC. Amino acid sequence: CASSPGPATAKNIQYF.